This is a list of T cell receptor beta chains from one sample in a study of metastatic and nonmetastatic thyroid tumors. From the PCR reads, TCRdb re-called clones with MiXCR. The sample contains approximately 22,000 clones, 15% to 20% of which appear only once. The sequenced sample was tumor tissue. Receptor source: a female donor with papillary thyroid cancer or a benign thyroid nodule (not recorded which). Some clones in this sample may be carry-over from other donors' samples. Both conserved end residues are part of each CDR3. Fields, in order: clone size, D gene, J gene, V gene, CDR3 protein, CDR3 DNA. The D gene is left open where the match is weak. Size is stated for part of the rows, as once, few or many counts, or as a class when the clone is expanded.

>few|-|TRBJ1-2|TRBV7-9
CASSKGHGYTF
TGTGCCAGCAGCAAGGGGCATGGCTACACCTTC
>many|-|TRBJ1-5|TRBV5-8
CASSLQGSGPQHF
TGTGCCAGCAGCTTGCAGGGGTCGGGGCCCCAGCATTTT
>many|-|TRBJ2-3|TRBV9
CASSPQGGGGTDTQYF
TGTGCCAGCAGCCCCCAAGGGGGAGGTGGCACAGATACGCAGTATTTT
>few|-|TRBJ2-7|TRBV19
CAISPTGLYEQYF
TGTGCCATTTCACCCACCGGGCTCTACGAGCAGTACTTC
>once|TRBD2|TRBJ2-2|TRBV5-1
CASSHGTSGRANTGGLFF
TGCGCCAGCAGCCACGGGACTAGCGGTAGGGCGAACACCGGGGGTCTGTTTTTT
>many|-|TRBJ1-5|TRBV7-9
CASAGTDHYSNQPQHF
TGTGCCAGCGCTGGCACGGATCATTATAGCAATCAGCCCCAGCATTTT
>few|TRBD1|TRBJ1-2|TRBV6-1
CASSPQWGTARYGYTF
TGTGCCAGCAGCCCTCAATGGGGGACAGCCCGATATGGCTACACCTTC
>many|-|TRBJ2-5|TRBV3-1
CASSQDGSSDRRQETQYF
TGTGCCAGCAGCCAAGATGGGTCGTCCGACAGGCGACAAGAGACCCAGTACTTC
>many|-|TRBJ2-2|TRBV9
CASSLEPNTGELFF
TGTGCCAGCAGTCTGGAACCGAACACCGGGGAGCTGTTTTTT
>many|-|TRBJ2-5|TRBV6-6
CASSYGPNGRDQETQYF
TGTGCCAGCAGTTACGGCCCCAACGGAAGGGACCAAGAGACCCAGTACTTC
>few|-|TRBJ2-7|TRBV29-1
CSVGNYRVSSYEQYF
TGCAGTGTCGGCAATTACAGGGTAAGCTCCTACGAGCAGTACTTC
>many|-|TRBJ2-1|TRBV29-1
CSTSTGWQFF
TGCAGCACCTCCACAGGATGGCAGTTCTTC
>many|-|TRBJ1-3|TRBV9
CASSVDPPDSSGNTIYF
TGTGCCAGCAGCGTAGACCCCCCGGACTCCTCTGGAAACACCATATATTTT
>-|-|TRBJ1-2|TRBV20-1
CSVSHGANYGYTF
TGCAGTGTTAGTCACGGAGCTAACTATGGCTACACCTTC
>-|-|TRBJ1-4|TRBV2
CASSEQHLQARAVKLFF
TGTGCCAGCAGTGAACAGCATCTACAGGCCCGGGCGGTAAAACTGTTTTTT
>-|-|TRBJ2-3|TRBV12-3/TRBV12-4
CASSLVLVGGTDTQYF
TGTGCCAGCAGCTTGGTACTAGTGGGGGGCACAGATACGCAGTATTTT
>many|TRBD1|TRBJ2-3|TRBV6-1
CASSEEGTGWDTQYF
TGTGCCAGCAGTGAAGAGGGGACAGGGTGGGATACGCAGTATTTT
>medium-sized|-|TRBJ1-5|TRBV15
CATSSRRTGNQPQHF
TGTGCCACCAGCAGCCGTCGGACGGGCAATCAGCCCCAGCATTTT
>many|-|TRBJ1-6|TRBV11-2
CASSLSGGGLNSPLHF
TGTGCCAGCAGCTTAAGTGGTGGGGGCCTCAATTCACCCCTCCACTTT
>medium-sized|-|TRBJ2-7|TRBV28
CASRDTLISYEQYF
TGTGCCAGCAGGGACACCTTGATATCCTACGAGCAGTACTTC
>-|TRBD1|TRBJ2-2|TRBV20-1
CSARVGQAGTGELFF
TGCAGTGCTAGAGTTGGACAGGCCGGCACCGGGGAGCTGTTTTTT
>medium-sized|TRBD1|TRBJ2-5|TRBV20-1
CSARSGQGLAETQYF
TGCAGTGCTCGAAGCGGACAGGGGTTAGCAGAGACCCAGTACTTC
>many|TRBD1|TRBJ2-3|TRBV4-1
CASSHSGGQAAHTQYF
TGCGCCAGCAGCCATAGTGGGGGACAGGCGGCGCATACGCAGTATTTT
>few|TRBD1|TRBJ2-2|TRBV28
CASSFSRYRGELFF
TGTGCCAGCAGTTTCTCCAGGTACAGGGGGGAGTTGTTTTTT
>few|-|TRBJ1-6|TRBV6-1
CASSERHGVCSPLHF
TGTGCCAGCAGTGAAAGACATGGAGTCTGTTCACCCCTCCACTTT
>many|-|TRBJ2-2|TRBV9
CASSAIAGTSGELFF
TGTGCCAGCAGCGCAATCGCCGGGACAAGTGGGGAGCTGTTTTTT
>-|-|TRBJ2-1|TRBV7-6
CASSQDFQNNEQFF
TGTGCCAGCAGCCAAGATTTCCAAAACAATGAGCAGTTCTTC
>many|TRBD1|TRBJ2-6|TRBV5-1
CASSLTGGIGANVLTF
TGCGCCAGCAGCTTGACAGGGGGAATTGGGGCCAACGTCCTGACTTTC
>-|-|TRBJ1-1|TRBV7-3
CASSLLPGRNEALF
TGTGCCAGCAGCTTACTCCCGGGTAGAAATGAAGCTTTATTT